The rows below give T cell receptor beta chains drawn from one sample of a study of Graves' ophthalmopathy and Graves' hyperthyroidism. MiXCR, run by TCRdb on the multiplex PCR reads, gives a single entry per CDR3 protein. This table holds approximately 480,000 distinct CDR3 sequences, 14% found once. Sequencing input: blood. The receptors derive from a woman aged 25 to 39 with Graves' ophthalmopathy. Each CDR3 is given with its conserved first and last residue. Fields, in order: clone size, J gene, V gene, D gene, CDR3 protein, CDR3 DNA. A D gene is named only where the DNA matches it firmly. Clone size is given for some rows only: seen once, a few or many times, or a class if the clone is expanded.

size: NA
J: TRBJ1-5
V: TRBV20-1
D: NA
CDR3: CSARAGIRPQHF
DNA: TGCAGTGCTAGAGCCGGAATCAGGCCCCAGCATTTT

size: many
J: TRBJ2-5
V: TRBV10-3
D: NA
CDR3: CAISVKETQYF
DNA: TGTGCCATCAGTGTTAAAGAGACCCAGTACTTC

size: NA
J: TRBJ2-7
V: TRBV6-1
D: NA
CDR3: CASSEYPGDYEQYF
DNA: TGTGCCAGCAGTGAATATCCAGGGGACTACGAGCAGTACTTC

size: few
J: TRBJ1-5
V: TRBV6-2/TRBV6-3
D: NA
CDR3: CASSYSHVGVGYNQPQHF
DNA: TGTGCCAGCAGTTATTCCCACGTCGGGGTGGGCTACAATCAGCCCCAGCATTTT

size: few
J: TRBJ1-1
V: TRBV9
D: NA
CDR3: CASSVEAGMNTEAFF
DNA: TGTGCCAGCAGCGTAGAGGCAGGAATGAACACTGAAGCTTTCTTT

size: many
J: TRBJ2-3
V: TRBV11-2
D: TRBD1
CDR3: CASSAGGYGGTDTQYF
DNA: TGTGCCAGCAGCGCAGGGGGTTATGGCGGCACAGATACGCAGTATTTT

size: many
J: TRBJ2-6
V: TRBV7-3
D: NA
CDR3: CASSSAVSGANVLTF
DNA: TGTGCCAGCAGCTCGGCGGTGAGTGGGGCCAACGTCCTGACTTTC

size: few
J: TRBJ1-1
V: TRBV5-1
D: TRBD1
CDR3: CASSSTGGNTEAFF
DNA: TGCGCCAGCAGCTCCACAGGGGGCAACACTGAAGCTTTCTTT

size: NA
J: TRBJ2-7
V: TRBV4-1
D: NA
CDR3: CASSQGGLVGRLDF
DNA: TGCGCCAGCAGCCAAGGCGGGCTAGTCGGGCGTTTGGACTTC

size: few
J: TRBJ1-6
V: TRBV6-5
D: NA
CDR3: CASSYSVTGSSYNSPLHF
DNA: TGTGCCAGCAGTTACTCGGTTACAGGGAGCTCCTATAATTCACCCCTCCACTTT

size: once
J: TRBJ1-1
V: TRBV7-9
D: NA
CDR3: CASSLFGTTEAFF
DNA: TGTGCCAGCAGCTTATTTGGGACCACTGAAGCTTTCTTT

size: many
J: TRBJ1-1
V: TRBV30
D: NA
CDR3: CAWSGFGGDIAEAFF
DNA: TGTGCCTGGAGTGGTTTCGGGGGCGATATCGCTGAAGCTTTCTTT